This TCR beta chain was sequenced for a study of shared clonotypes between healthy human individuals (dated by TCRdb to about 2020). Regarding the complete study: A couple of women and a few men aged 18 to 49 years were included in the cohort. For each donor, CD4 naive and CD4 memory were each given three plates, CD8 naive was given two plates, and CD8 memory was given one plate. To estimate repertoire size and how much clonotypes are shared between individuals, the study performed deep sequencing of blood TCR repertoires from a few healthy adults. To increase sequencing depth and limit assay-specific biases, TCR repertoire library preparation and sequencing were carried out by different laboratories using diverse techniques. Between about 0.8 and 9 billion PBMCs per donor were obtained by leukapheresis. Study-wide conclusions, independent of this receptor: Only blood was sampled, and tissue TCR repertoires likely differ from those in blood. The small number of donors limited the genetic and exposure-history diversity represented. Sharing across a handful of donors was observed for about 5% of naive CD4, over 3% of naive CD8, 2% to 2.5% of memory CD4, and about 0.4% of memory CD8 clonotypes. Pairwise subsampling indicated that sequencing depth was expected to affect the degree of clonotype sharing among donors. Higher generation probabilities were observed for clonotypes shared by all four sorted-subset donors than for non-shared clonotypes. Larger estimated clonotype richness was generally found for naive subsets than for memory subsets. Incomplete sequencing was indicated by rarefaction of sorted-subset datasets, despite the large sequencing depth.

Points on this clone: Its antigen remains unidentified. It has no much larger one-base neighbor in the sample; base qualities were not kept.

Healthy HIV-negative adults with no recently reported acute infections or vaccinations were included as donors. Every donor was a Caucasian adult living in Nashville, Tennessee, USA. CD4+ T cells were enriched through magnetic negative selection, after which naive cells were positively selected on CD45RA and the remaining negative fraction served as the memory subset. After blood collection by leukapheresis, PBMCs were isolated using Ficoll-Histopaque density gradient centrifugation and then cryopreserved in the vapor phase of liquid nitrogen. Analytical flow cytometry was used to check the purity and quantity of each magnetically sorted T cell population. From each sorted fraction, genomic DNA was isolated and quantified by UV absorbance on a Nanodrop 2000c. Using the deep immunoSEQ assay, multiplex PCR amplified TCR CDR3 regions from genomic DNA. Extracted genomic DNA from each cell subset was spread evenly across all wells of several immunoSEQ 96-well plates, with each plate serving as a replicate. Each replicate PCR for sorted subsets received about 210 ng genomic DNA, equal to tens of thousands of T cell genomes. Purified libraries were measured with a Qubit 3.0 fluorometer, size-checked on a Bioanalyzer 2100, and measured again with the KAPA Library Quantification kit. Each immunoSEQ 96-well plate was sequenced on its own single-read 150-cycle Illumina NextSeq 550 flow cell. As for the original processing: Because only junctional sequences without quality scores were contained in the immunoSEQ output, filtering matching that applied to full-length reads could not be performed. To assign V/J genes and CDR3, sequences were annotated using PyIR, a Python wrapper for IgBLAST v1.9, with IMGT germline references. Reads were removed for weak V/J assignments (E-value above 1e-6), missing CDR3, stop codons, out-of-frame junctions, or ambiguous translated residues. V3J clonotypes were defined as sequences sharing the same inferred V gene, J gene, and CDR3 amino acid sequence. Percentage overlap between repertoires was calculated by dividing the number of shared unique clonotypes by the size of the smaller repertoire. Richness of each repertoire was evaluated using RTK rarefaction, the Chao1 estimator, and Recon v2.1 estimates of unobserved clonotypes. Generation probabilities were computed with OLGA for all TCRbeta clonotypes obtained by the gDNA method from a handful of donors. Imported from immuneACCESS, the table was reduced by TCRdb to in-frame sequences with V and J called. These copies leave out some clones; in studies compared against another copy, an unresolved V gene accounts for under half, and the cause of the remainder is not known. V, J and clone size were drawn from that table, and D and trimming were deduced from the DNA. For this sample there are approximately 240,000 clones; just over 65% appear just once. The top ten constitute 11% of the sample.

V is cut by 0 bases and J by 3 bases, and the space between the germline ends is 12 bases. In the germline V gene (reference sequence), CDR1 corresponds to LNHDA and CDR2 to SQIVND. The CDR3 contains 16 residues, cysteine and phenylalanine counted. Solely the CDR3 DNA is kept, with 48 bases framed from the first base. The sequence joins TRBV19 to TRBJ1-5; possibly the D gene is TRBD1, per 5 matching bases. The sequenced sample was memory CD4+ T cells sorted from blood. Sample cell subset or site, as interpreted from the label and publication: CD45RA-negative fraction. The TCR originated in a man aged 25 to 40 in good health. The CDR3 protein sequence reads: CASSIELGRHNQPQHF. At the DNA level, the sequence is TGTGCCAGTAGTATAGAACTGGGACGTCACAATCAGCCCCAGCATTTT.